This is a list of T cell receptor beta chains from one sample in a study of control samples from healthy donors and cancer patients. Profiling relied on immunoSEQ multiplex PCR, and the TCRdb table lists in-frame clones only, not all of them. The sample has about 77,000 clones; almost 95% are singletons. The sequenced sample consisted of blood. These receptor sequences come from a woman aged 55-69 years in good health. The CDR3 runs from the conserved cysteine through the conserved F or W. A D gene is named only where the DNA matches it firmly. Some rows have no size entry. The others give once, few or many, or a class for an expanded clone.

cdr3_length j_call clone_size v_call d_call cdr3_aa cdr3_nt
14 TRBJ1-6 NA TRBV6-5 TRBD1 CASNQDRATSPLHF TGTGCCAGCAACCAAGACAGGGCAACTTCACCCCTCCACTTT
16 TRBJ1-2 NA TRBV19 TRBD1 CATLPRTGGLSGGYTF TGTGCCACCTTACCCCGGACAGGGGGGCTCAGTGGTGGCTACACCTTC
17 TRBJ2-1 NA TRBV28 TRBD2 CASSLSLREGSYNEQFF TGTGCCAGCAGTTTATCGCTCCGGGAGGGCTCCTACAATGAGCAGTTCTTC
13 TRBJ2-2 NA TRBV19 NA CASSIARAGELFF TGTGCCAGTAGTATAGCAAGGGCCGGGGAGCTGTTTTTT
12 TRBJ1-5 NA TRBV3-1/TRBV3-2 NA CASSQGIQPQHF TGTGCCAGCAGCCAAGGGATTCAGCCCCAGCATTTT
13 TRBJ1-2 NA TRBV12-3/TRBV12-4 NA CASSFGEGYGYTF TGTGCCAGCAGTTTTGGTGAAGGGTATGGCTACACCTTC
13 TRBJ1-2 NA TRBV6-5 NA CASSYMGSYGYTF TGTGCCAGCAGTTACATGGGGAGTTATGGCTACACCTTC
15 TRBJ1-2 NA TRBV4-3 TRBD1 CASSQDRGADYGYTF TGCGCCAGCAGCCAGGACAGGGGGGCTGACTATGGCTACACCTTC
14 TRBJ1-3 NA TRBV29-1 NA CSVVVQGTGNTIYF TGCAGCGTTGTCGTCCAGGGGACGGGAAACACCATATATTTT
12 TRBJ1-4 few TRBV11-2 NA CASSLGGEKLFF TGTGCCAGCAGCCTCGGGGGTGAAAAACTGTTTTTT
16 TRBJ2-1 NA TRBV6-2/TRBV6-3 TRBD2 CASSSGLAGAYNEQFF TGTGCCAGCAGTTCGGGACTAGCGGGAGCCTACAATGAGCAGTTCTTC
13 TRBJ1-2 NA TRBV30 TRBD1 CAQRTGGWYGYTF TGTGCCCAAAGGACAGGGGGCTGGTATGGCTACACCTTC
15 TRBJ2-7 NA TRBV5-1 NA CASSLGSGTSYEQYF TGCGCCAGCAGCTTGGGGTCCGGGACCTCCTACGAGCAGTACTTC
19 TRBJ1-2 NA TRBV19 TRBD1 CASSSKKTGTGGGLYGYTF TGTGCCAGTTCTTCCAAGAAAACGGGGACAGGGGGCGGCTTATATGGCTACACCTTC
15 TRBJ2-3 NA TRBV7-9 NA CASTPRDTYTDTQYF TGTGCCAGCACCCCGCGGGACACTTACACAGATACGCAGTATTTT
17 TRBJ2-3 NA TRBV5-1 NA CASSLRRGGGRTDTQYF TGCGCCAGCAGCTTGCGGAGGGGAGGCGGGCGCACAGATACGCAGTATTTT
15 TRBJ2-5 NA TRBV6-5 TRBD2 CASSAMEAGGETQYF TGTGCCAGCAGCGCGATGGAAGCGGGGGGGGAGACCCAGTACTTC
14 TRBJ1-3 NA TRBV11-3 NA CASSLTATGNTIYF TGTGCCAGCAGCTTAACAGCAACTGGAAACACCATATATTTT
11 TRBJ2-7 NA TRBV20-1 NA CSASSGYEQYF TGCAGTGCTAGCAGTGGATACGAGCAGTACTTC
13 TRBJ1-5 NA TRBV6-4 NA CASSEQYNQPQHF TGTGCCAGCAGTGAGCAGTACAATCAGCCCCAGCATTTT
14 TRBJ2-5 NA TRBV5-8 TRBD1 CASSRGQGKETQYF TGTGCCAGCAGCCGAGGACAGGGGAAGGAGACCCAGTACTTC
12 TRBJ2-7 NA TRBV28 NA CASSLARDEQYF TGTGCCAGCAGTTTAGCCAGGGACGAGCAGTACTTC
14 TRBJ1-2 once TRBV19 NA CALPVGVPDYGYTF TGTGCCCTCCCCGTCGGGGTTCCGGACTATGGCTACACCTTC
14 TRBJ1-4 few TRBV2 TRBD1 CASRWGTDNEKLFF TGTGCCAGCAGGTGGGGGACAGATAATGAAAAACTGTTTTTT
14 TRBJ2-7 once TRBV9 NA CASSPRTRSYEQYF TGTGCCAGCAGCCCGAGGACGAGATCCTACGAGCAGTACTTC
16 TRBJ1-6 NA TRBV6-7 NA CASSSQQGLNNSPLHF TGTGCCAGCAGTTCACAACAGGGTCTAAATAATTCACCCCTCCACTTT
16 TRBJ1-6 NA TRBV5-8 NA CASSRLGGDGRSPLHF TGTGCCAGCAGCCGACTTGGGGGAGATGGCAGATCACCCCTCCACTTT
13 TRBJ1-1 NA TRBV6-5 NA CASIPYMNTEAFF TGTGCCAGCATTCCTTATATGAACACTGAAGCTTTCTTT
15 TRBJ2-5 NA TRBV5-6 TRBD1 CASSDRQGAQETQYF TGTGCCAGCAGCGACAGACAGGGCGCCCAAGAGACCCAGTACTTC
15 TRBJ2-3 NA TRBV7-2 NA CASSFRRSSTDTQYF TGTGCCAGCAGCTTCCGACGATCTAGCACAGATACGCAGTATTTT
14 TRBJ2-7 NA TRBV30 TRBD2 CAWNRFGGSYEQYF TGTGCCTGGAACAGATTCGGGGGGTCCTACGAGCAGTACTTC
14 TRBJ1-6 few TRBV27 TRBD1 CASSKTGGVSPLHF TGTGCCAGCAGTAAAACAGGGGGAGTTTCACCCCTCCACTTT
16 TRBJ2-1 NA TRBV27 NA CASSIRDPGSYNEQFF TGTGCCAGCAGTATCCGGGACCCAGGCTCCTACAATGAGCAGTTCTTC
15 TRBJ2-1 NA TRBV29-1 TRBD2 CSTGISGRVLNEQFF TGCAGCACTGGGATTAGCGGGAGGGTCCTAAATGAGCAGTTCTTC
15 TRBJ2-1 NA TRBV28 TRBD2 CASRGTSGSINEQFF TGTGCCAGCAGGGGGACTAGCGGGAGCATCAATGAGCAGTTCTTC
15 TRBJ2-7 NA TRBV7-9 TRBD1 CASSPPGQGSYEQYF TGTGCCAGCAGCCCGCCCGGACAGGGCTCCTACGAGCAGTACTTC